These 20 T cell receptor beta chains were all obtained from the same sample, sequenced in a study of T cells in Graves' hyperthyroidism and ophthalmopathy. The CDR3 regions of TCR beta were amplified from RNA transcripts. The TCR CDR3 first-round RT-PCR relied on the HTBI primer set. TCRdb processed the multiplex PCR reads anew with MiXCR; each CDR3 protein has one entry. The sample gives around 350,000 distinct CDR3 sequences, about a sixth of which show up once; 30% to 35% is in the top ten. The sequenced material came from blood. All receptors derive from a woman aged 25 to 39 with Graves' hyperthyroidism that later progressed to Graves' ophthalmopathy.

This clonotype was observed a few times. This CDR3 reads CASSLGATGLFNEQFF. CDR3 nucleotides: TGTGCCAGCAGCTTGGGGGCGACTGGGTTGTTCAATGAGCAGTTCTTC. J is TRBJ2-1 and V is TRBV11-2; possible D gene TRBD1, 6 bases. Per the germline V gene, CDR1 is SGHAT and CDR2 is FQNNGV. The CDR3 length is 16 residues. Trimming stripped 3 bases from V and 6 bases from J, with 18 bases between.

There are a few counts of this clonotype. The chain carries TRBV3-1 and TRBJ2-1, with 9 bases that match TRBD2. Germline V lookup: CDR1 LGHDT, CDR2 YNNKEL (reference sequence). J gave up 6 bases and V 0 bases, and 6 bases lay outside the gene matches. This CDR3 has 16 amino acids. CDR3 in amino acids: CASSQERLAGPNEQFF. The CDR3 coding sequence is TGTGCCAGCAGCCAAGAACGGCTAGCGGGACCCAATGAGCAGTTCTTC.

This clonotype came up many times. CDR3 region: CSVQEGYGYTF. In DNA form, the CDR3 reads TGCAGCGTACAGGAGGGGTATGGCTACACCTTC. This chain links TRBV20-1 with TRBJ1-2, with D possibly TRBD1 on 5 matching bases. Looked up from germline, CDR1 is DFQATT and CDR2 is SNEGSKA (reference sequence). This CDR3 has 11 amino acids.

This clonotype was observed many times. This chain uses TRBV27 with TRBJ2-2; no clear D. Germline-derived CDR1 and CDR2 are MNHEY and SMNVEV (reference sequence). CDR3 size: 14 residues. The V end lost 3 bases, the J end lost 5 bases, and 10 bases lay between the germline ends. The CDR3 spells CASSLGSLTGELFF. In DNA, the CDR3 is TGTGCCAGCAGTTTGGGGTCTCTTACCGGGGAGCTGTTTTTT.

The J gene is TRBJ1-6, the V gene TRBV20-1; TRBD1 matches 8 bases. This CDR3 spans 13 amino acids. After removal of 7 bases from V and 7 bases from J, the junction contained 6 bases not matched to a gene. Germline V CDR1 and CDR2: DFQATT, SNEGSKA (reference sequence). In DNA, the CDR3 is TGCAGTGTCCCCGGACAGGGCAATTCACCCCTCCACTTT. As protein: CSVPGQGNSPLHF.

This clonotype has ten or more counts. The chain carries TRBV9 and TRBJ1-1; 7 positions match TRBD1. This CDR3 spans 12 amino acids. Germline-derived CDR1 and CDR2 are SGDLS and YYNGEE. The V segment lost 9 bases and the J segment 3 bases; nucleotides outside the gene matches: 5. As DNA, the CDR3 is TGTGCCACCTCCGGACAGGACACTGAAGCTTTCTTT. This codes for CATSGQDTEAFF.

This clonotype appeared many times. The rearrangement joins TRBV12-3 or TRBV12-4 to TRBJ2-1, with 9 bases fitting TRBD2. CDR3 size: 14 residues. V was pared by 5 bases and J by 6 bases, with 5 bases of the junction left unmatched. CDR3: CASSPRGGANEQFF. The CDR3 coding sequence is TGTGCCAGCAGTCCTCGCGGGGGGGCCAATGAGCAGTTCTTC.

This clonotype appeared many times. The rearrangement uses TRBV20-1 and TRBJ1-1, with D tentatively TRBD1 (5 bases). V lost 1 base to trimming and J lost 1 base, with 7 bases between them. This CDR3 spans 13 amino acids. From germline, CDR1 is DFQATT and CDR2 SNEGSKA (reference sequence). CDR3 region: CSARGGTNTEAFF. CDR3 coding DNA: TGCAGTGCTAGAGGAGGGACGAACACTGAAGCTTTCTTT.

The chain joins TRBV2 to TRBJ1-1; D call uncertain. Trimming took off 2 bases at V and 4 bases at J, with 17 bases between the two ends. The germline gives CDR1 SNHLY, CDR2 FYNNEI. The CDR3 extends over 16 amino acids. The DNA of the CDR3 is TGTGCCAGCAGTGAACTAGGTCGAGTCACGGGCACTGAAGCTTTCTTT. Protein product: CASSELGRVTGTEAFF.

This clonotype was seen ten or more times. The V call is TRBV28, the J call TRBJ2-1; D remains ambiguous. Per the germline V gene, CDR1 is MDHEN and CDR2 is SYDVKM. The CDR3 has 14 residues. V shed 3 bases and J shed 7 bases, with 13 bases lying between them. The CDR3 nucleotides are TGTGCCAGCAGTTTCTTCGGTCGTTCGAATGAGCAGTTCTTC. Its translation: CASSFFGRSNEQFF.

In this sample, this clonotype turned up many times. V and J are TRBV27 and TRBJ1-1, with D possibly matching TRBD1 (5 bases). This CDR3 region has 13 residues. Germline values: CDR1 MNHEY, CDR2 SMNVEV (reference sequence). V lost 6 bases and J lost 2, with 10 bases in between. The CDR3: CASRGVINTEAFF. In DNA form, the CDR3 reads TGTGCCAGCAGGGGGGTGATTAACACTGAAGCTTTCTTT.

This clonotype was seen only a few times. The CDR3 DNA reads TGTGCCAGTAGTATCGGGGTCGGTGAGGGGCAGTACTTC. This encodes CASSIGVGEGQYF. The chain combines TRBV19 with TRBJ2-7; D might be TRBD2 (5 bases). V lost 3 bases, J lost 9 bases, and 15 bases lay in between. Germline V gene sequence: CDR1 LNHDA, CDR2 SQIVND (reference sequence). The CDR3 spans 13 residues.

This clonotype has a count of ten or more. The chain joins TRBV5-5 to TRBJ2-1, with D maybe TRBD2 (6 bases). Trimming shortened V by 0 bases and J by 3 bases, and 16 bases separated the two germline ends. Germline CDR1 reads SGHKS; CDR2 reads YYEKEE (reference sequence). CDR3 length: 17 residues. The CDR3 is CASSLGGGNALYNEQFF. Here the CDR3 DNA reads TGTGCCAGCAGCTTGGGAGGCGGGAATGCGCTCTACAATGAGCAGTTCTTC.

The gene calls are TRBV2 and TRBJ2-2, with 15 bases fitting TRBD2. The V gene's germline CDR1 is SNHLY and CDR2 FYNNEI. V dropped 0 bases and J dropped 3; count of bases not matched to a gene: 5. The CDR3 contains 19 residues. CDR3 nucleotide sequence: TGTGCCAGCAGTGAAGCGGGACTAGCGGGAGGTGCCGACACCGGGGAGCTGTTTTTT. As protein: CASSEAGLAGGADTGELFF.

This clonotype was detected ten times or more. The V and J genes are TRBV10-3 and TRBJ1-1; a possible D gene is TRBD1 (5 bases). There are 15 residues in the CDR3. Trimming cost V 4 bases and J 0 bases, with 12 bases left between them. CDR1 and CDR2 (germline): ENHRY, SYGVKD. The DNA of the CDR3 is TGTGCCATCAGTGGACAGACCCAGATGAACACTGAAGCTTTCTTT. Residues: CAISGQTQMNTEAFF.

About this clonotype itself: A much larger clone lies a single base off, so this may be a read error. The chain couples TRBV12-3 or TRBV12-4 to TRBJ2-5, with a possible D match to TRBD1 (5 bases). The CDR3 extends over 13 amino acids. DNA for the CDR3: TGTGCCAGCAGTTTATGGGGCCAAGGGACCCAGTACTTC. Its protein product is CASSLWGQGTQYF.

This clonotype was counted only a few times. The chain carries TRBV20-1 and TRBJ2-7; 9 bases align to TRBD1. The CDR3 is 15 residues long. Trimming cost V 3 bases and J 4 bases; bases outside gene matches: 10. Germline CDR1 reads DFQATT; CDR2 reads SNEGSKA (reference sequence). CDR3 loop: CSARQTGQGFYEQYF. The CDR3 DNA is TGCAGTGCTAGGCAGACGGGACAGGGTTTTTACGAGCAGTACTTC.

CDR3: CASSQDRRTSGGNSYNEQFF. CDR3 DNA: TGTGCCAGCAGCCAAGATCGGCGGACTAGCGGGGGGAACTCCTACAATGAGCAGTTCTTC. The chain links TRBV3-1 to TRBJ2-1; TRBD2 aligns across 14 bases. The CDR3 contains 20 residues. After removal of 0 bases from V and 0 bases from J, the junction contained 7 bases not matched to a gene. In germline, CDR1 is LGHDT, CDR2 YNNKEL (reference sequence).

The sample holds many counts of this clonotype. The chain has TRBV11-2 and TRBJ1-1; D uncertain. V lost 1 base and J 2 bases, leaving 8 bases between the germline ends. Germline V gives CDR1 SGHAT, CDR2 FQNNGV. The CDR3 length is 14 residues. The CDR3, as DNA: TGTGCCAGCAGCTTAGTACGGATAAACACTGAAGCTTTCTTT. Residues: CASSLVRINTEAFF.

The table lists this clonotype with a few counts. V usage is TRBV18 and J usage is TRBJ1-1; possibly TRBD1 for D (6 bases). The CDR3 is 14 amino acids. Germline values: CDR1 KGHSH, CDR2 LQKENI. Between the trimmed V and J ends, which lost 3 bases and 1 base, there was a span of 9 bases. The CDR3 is CASSPGTTNTEAFF. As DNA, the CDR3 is TGTGCCAGCTCACCGGGGACAACGAACACTGAAGCTTTCTTT.